This T cell receptor (beta chain) was identified in a study of CD8 T cells in ankylosing spondylitis. Study-level results: Ankylosing spondylitis blood appeared to be characterized by a TCR beta motif of several highly homologous variants. Matched synovial fluid from ankylosing spondylitis patients was reported to be enriched for disease-linked clones.

CDR1 LGHNA and CDR2 YSLEER come from the germline V gene. This CDR3 contains 15 residues. The V gene lost 0 bases and the J gene lost 4 bases, with 13 bases spanning the gap. Researchers built TCR beta libraries using quantitative 5'-RACE with molecular barcodes. Each CDR3 protein gets one entry after TCRdb re-called the 5' RACE reads with MiXCR. The sample has some 220,000 distinct CDR3 sequences, 5.5% to 7.5% seen once. This clonotype was found a few times. Its cognate antigen is unknown. The sequenced sample was blood, either unsorted or a sorted T cell fraction (not recorded which). The source is a male donor with ankylosing spondylitis. This chain links TRBV4-3 with TRBJ2-7; D might be TRBD1 or TRBD2, each matching 5 bases. CDR3 sequence (DNA): TGCGCCAGCAGCCAAGAGACAGAGACGGGGTACGAGCAGTACTTC. This codes for CASSQETETGYEQYF.